The 7 T cell receptor beta chains reported below all come from one sample, sequenced in a study of blood T cell repertoires in COVID-19. Sequenced by immunoSEQ multiplex PCR; TCRdb stores in-frame clones only, minus some. The sample has about 99,000 clones, 84% seen once. The sample was peripheral blood. The receptors shown here come from a man in his 70s with active or convalescent COVID-19.

The chain recombines TRBV28 with TRBJ1-3, with D unresolved. Germline V gene sequence: CDR1 MDHEN, CDR2 SYDVKM. The CDR3 contains 13 residues. V was clipped by 7 bases and J by 5 bases, with 12 bases between them. The CDR3 nucleotides read TGTGCCAGCACGAGGCGGAACCGAAACACCATATATTTT. Amino acids: CASTRRNRNTIYF. Full variable domain (rest looked up from reference TRBV28 and TRBJ1-3): DVKVTQSSRYLVKRTGEKVFLECVQDMDHENMFWYRQDPGLGLRLIYFSYDVKMKEKGDIPEGYSVSREKKERFSLILESASTNQTSMYLCASTRRNRNTIYFGEGSWLTVV.

V is TRBV30 and J is TRBJ2-5; TRBD2 agrees at 9 bases. The ends lost 1 base at V and 7 bases at J; junction bases unmatched: 19. CDR3 length: 18 residues. CDR1 and CDR2 (germline): GTSNPN, SVGIG (reference sequence). The CDR3 spells CAWSAGVSGGLVSGTQYF. In nucleotides, the CDR3 is TGTGCCTGGAGTGCGGGGGTTAGCGGGGGCCTAGTGTCGGGGACCCAGTACTTC.

This chain links TRBV7-9 with TRBJ2-5; 7 positions match TRBD1. The CDR3 spans 13 residues. V trimming: 5 bases; J trimming: 4 bases; junction bases outside the gene matches: 4. From germline, CDR1 is SEHNR and CDR2 FQNEAQ (reference sequence). CDR3 bases: TGTGCCAGCAGCACCCGGGACAGAGAGACCCAGTACTTC. The encoded protein is CASSTRDRETQYF.

This chain links TRBV7-3 with TRBJ2-1; TRBD2 might be the D (6 bases). V was shortened by 0 bases and J by 6 bases, with 18 bases between the two germline ends. The CDR3 is made up of 17 amino acids. CDR1 and CDR2 (germline): SGHTA, FQGTGA. The CDR3 DNA reads TGTGCCAGCAGCTTAACTGACCGGAGGGGAGCCCCCAATGAGCAGTTCTTC. Translation gives CASSLTDRRGAPNEQFF.

The chain links TRBV19 to TRBJ2-1, with D uncertain. The V and J ends lost 5 bases and 5 bases respectively, with 4 bases between them. CDR3 length: 11 residues. Germline-derived CDR1 and CDR2 are LNHDA and SQIVND (reference sequence). The CDR3 DNA sequence: TGTGCCAGTAGTCCTAACAATGAGCAGTTCTTC. Amino acid sequence: CASSPNNEQFF.

This clone has only one observation. The J gene is TRBJ1-2, the V gene TRBV2, with 7 bases that match TRBD1. V shed 4 bases and J 2 bases; nucleotides not matched to a gene: 4. This CDR3 region has 14 residues. Per the germline V gene, CDR1 is SNHLY and CDR2 is FYNNEI. The CDR3 here is CASSAQTGNYGYTF. DNA of the CDR3: TGTGCCAGCAGTGCCCAGACAGGGAACTATGGCTACACCTTC.

This chain uses TRBV7-3 with TRBJ1-2; D possibly corresponds to TRBD1 (6 bases). CDR3 length equals 13 residues. Per germline, CDR1 SGHTA and CDR2 FQGTGA. Trimming removed 0 bases from V and 14 bases from J, with 16 bases in between. In DNA, the CDR3 is TGTGCCAGCAGCTTAACACCGGACAGCCCTAGAACCTTC. Translation: CASSLTPDSPRTF.